This TCR beta chain was retrieved from a study of blood T cell repertoires in COVID-19. Method: immunoSEQ multiplex PCR; TCRdb's copy keeps in-frame clones and lacks some. The sample lists tens of thousands of clones; about three quarters were seen once. The CDR3 has 17 amino acids. The V and J ends lost 0 bases and 5 bases, in that order; junction bases with no gene match: 10. Germline loops: CDR1 SGHKS, CDR2 YYEKEE (reference sequence). This sequence was found in a man aged 45 to 65 with active or convalescent COVID-19. The chain is built from TRBV5-5 and TRBJ2-5, with 10 bases lining up with TRBD2. Source material: peripheral blood. The CDR3 loop reads CASSLGLAGDRGETQYF. DNA of the CDR3: TGTGCCAGCAGCTTGGGGCTAGCGGGGGACCGAGGGGAGACCCAGTACTTC.